This T cell receptor (beta chain) originates from a study of shared clonotypes between healthy human individuals. V was shortened by 5 bases and J by 8 bases, with 14 bases between the two germline ends. The CDR3 is 13 amino acids. Germline-derived CDR1 and CDR2 are MDHEN and SYDVKM. This clone was recorded a few times. Profiling relied on immunoSEQ multiplex PCR, and the TCRdb table lists in-frame clones only, not all of them. The sample includes about 470,000 clones, roughly 80% of them seen just once. The sequence was obtained from a middle-aged woman in good health. Some clones in this sample may be carry-over from other donors' samples. The chain joins TRBV28 to TRBJ2-3; D is perhaps TRBD2 (6 bases). Sequenced: PBMCs. The chain's CDR3 is CASSPGTSVTQYF. CDR3 coding DNA: TGTGCCAGCAGTCCAGGGACTTCAGTTACGCAGTATTTT. Filled out from reference TRBV28 and TRBJ2-3, the complete variable domain reads DVKVTQSSRYLVKRTGEKVFLECVQDMDHENMFWYRQDPGLGLRLIYFSYDVKMKEKGDIPEGYSVSREKKERFSLILESASTNQTSMYLCASSPGTSVTQYFGPGTRLTVL.